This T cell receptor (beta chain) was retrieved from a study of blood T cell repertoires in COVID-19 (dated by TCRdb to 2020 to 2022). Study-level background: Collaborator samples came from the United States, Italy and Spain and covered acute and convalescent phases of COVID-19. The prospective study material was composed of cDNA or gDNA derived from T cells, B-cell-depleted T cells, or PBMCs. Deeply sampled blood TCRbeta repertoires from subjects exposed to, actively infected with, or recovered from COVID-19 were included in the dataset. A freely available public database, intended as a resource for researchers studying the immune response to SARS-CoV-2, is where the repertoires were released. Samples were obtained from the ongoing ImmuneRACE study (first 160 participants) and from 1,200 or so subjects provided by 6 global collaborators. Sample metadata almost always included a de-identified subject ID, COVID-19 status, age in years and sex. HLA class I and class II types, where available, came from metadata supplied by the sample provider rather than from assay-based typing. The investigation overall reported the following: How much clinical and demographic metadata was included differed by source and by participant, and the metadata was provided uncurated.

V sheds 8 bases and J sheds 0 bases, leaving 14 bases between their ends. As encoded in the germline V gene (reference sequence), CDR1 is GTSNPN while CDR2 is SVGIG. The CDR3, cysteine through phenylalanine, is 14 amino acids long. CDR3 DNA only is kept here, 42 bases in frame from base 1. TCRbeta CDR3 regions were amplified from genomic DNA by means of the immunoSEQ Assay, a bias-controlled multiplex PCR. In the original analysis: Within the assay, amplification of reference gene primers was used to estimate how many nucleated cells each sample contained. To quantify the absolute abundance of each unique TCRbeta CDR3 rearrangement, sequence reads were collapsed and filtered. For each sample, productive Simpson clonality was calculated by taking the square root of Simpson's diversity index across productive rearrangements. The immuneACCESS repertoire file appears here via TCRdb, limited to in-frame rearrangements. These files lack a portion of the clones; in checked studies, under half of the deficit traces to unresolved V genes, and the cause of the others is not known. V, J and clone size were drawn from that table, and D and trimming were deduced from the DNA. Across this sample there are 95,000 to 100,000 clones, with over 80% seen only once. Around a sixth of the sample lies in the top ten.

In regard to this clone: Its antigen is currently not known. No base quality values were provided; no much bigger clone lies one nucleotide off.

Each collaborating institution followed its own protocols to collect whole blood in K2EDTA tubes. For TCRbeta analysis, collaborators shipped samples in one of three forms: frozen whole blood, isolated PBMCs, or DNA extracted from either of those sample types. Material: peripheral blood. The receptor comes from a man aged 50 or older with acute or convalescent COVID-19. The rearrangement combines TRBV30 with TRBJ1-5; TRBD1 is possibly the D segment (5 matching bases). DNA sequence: TGTGCCCTTCAAATAGGGGATAGCAATCAGCCCCAGCATTTT. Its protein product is CALQIGDSNQPQHF.